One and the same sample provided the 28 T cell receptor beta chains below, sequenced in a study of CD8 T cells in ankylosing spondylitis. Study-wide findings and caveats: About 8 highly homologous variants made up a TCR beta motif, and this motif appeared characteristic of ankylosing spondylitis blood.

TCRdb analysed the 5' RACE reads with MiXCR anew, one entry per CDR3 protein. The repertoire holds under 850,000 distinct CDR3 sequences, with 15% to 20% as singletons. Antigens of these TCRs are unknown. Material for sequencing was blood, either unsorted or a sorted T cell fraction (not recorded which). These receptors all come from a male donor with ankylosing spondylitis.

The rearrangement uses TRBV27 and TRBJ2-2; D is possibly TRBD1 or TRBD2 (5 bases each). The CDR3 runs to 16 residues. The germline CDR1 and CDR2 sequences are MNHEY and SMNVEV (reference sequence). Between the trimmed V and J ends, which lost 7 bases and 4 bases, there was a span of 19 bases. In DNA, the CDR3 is TGTGCCAGCACCAAGACGGGACGAACGTTCACCGGGGAGCTGTTTTTT. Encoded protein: CASTKTGRTFTGELFF.

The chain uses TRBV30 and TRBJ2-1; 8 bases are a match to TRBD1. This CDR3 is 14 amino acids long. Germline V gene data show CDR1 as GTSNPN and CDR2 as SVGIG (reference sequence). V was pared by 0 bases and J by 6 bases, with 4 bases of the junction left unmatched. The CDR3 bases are TGTGCCTGGAGTGTACAGGGGGTTGGCAATGAGCAGTTCTTC. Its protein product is CAWSVQGVGNEQFF.

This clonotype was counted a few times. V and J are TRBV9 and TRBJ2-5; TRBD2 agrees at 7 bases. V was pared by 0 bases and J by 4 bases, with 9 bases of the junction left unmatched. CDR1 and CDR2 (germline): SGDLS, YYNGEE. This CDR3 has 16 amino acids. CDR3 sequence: CASSVGTLGGIETQYF. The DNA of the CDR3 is TGTGCCAGCAGCGTAGGTACTCTGGGGGGGATAGAGACCCAGTACTTC.

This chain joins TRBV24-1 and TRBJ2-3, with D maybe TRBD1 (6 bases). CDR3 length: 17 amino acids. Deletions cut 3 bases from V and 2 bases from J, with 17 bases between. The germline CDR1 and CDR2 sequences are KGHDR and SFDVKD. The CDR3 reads CATSDPTGSVYTDTQYF. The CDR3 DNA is TGTGCCACCAGTGATCCAACAGGGTCGGTCTACACAGATACGCAGTATTTT.

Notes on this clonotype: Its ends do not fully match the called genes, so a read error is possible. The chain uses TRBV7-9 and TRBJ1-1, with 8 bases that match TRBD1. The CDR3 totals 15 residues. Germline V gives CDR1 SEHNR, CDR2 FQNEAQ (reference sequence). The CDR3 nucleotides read TGTGCCAGCAGCTCTGGACAGGGAGGGAACATTGAAGCTTTCTTT. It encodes CASSSGQGGNIEAFF.

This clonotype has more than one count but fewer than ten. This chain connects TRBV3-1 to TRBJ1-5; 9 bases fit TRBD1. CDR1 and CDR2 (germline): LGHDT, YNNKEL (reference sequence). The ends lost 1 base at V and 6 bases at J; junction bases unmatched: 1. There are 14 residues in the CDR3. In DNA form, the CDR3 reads TGTGCCAGCAGCCAAGGACAGGGGGTTCAGCCCCAGCATTTT. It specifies CASSQGQGVQPQHF.

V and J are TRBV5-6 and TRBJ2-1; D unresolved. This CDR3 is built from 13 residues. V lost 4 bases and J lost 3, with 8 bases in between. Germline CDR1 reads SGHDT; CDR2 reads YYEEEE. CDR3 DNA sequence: TGTGCCAGCAGCCCAGTAAACTACAATGAGCAGTTCTTC. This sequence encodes CASSPVNYNEQFF.

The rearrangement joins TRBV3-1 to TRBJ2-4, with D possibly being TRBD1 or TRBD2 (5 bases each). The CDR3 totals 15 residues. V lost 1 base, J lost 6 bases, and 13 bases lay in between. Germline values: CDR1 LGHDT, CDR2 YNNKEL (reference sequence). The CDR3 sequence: CASSQVPGTGNIQYF. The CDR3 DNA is TGTGCCAGCAGCCAAGTACCGGGGACGGGAAACATTCAGTACTTC.

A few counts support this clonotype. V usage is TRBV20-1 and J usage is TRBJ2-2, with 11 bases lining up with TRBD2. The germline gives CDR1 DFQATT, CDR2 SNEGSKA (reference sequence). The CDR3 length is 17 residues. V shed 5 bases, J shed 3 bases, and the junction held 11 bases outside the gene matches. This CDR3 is CSAQKYSGRGYTGELFF. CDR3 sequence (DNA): TGCAGTGCTCAAAAATATAGCGGGAGGGGTTACACCGGGGAGCTGTTTTTT.

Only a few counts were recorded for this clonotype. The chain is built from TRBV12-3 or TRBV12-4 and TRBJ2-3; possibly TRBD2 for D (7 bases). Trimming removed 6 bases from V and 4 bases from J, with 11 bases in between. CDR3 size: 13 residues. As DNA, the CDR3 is TGTGCCAGCAGGCGCGGGGGCCCAGATACGCAGTATTTT. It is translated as CASRRGGPDTQYF.

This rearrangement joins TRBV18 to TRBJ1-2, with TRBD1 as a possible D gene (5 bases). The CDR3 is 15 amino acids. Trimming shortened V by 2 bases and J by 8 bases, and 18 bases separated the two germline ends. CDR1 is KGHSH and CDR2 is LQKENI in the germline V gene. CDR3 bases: TGTGCCAGCTCACCAGCCGTGGAGGGGCGTGAGGGCTACACCTTC. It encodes CASSPAVEGREGYTF.

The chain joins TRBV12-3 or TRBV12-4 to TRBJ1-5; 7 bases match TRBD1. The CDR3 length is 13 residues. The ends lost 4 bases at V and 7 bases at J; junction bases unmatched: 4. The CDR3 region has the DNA TGTGCCAGCAGTTACAGGGGTTCGCAGCCCCAGCATTTT. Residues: CASSYRGSQPQHF.

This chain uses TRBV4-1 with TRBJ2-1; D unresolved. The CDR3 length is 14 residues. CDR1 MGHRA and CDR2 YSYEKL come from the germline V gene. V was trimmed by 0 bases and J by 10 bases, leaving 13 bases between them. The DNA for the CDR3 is TGCGCCAGCAGCCAAGAACGCGTGAATAACGAGCAGTTCTTC. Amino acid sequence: CASSQERVNNEQFF.

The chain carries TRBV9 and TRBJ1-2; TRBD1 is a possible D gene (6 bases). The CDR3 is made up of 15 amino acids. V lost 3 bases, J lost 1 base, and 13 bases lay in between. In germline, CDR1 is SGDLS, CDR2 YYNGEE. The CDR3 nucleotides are TGTGCCAGCAGCGGAGGGGGGCCGTATAACTATGGCTACACCTTC. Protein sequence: CASSGGGPYNYGYTF.

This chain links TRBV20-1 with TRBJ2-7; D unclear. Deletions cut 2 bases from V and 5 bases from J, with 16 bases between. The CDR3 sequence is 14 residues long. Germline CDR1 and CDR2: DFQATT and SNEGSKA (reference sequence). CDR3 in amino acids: CSARTPEQSHEQYF. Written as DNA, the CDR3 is TGCAGTGCTAGAACCCCTGAACAGTCCCACGAGCAGTACTTC.

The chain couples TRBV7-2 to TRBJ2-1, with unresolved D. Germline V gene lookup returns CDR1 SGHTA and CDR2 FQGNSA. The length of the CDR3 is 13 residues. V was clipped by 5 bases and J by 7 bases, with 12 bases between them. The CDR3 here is CASSLLSWNEQFF. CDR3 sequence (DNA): TGTGCCAGCAGCCTCCTAAGTTGGAATGAGCAGTTCTTC.

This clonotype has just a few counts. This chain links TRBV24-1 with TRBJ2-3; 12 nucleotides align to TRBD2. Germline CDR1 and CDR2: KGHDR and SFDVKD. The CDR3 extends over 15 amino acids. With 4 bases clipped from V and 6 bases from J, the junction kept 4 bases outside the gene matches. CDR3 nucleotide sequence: TGTGCCACCAGTGACGCGGGACTAGCGGGCGATACGCAGTATTTT. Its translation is CATSDAGLAGDTQYF.

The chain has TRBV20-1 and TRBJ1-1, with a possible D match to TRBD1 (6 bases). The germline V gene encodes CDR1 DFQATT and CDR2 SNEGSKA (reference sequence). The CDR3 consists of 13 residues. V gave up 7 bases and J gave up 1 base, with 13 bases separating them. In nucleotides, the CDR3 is TGCAGTGTACCCCGGGGGCGGAACACTGAAGCTTTCTTT. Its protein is CSVPRGRNTEAFF.

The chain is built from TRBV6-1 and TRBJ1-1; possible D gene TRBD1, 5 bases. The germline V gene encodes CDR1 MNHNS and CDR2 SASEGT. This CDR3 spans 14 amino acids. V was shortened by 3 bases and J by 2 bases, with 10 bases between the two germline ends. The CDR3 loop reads CASSEVRANTEAFF. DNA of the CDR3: TGTGCCAGCAGTGAGGTCAGGGCTAACACTGAAGCTTTCTTT.

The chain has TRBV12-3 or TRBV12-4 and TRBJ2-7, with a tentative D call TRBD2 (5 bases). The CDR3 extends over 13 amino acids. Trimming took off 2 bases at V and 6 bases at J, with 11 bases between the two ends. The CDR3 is CASSLFGVGEQYF. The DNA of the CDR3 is TGTGCCAGCAGTTTATTCGGGGTGGGCGAGCAGTACTTC.

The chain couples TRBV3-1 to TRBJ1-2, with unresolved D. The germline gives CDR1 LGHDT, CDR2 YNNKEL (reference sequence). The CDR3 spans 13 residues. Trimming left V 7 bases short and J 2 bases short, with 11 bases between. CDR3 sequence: CASTPKRNYGYTF. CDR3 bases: TGTGCCAGCACCCCGAAACGGAACTATGGCTACACCTTC.

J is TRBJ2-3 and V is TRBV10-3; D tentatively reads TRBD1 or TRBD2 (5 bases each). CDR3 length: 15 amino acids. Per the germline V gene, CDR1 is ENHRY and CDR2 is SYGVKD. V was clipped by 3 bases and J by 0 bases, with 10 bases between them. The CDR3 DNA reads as TGTGCCATCAGTGAAGGGGAGCGGAGCACAGATACGCAGTATTTT. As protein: CAISEGERSTDTQYF.

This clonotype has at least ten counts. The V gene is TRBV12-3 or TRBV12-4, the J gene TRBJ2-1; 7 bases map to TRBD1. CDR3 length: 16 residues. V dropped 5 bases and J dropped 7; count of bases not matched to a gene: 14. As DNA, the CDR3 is TGTGCCAGCAGTCTCAATGTAGGGGGCGCGAGGAATGAGCAGTTCTTC. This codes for CASSLNVGGARNEQFF.

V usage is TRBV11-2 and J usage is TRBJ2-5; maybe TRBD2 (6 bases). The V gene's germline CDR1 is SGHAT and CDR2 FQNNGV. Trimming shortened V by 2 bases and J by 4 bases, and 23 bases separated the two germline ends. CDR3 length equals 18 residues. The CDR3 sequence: CASSLRAGSLQRGETQYF. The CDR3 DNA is TGTGCCAGCAGCTTAAGGGCGGGATCTCTTCAGAGGGGAGAGACCCAGTACTTC.

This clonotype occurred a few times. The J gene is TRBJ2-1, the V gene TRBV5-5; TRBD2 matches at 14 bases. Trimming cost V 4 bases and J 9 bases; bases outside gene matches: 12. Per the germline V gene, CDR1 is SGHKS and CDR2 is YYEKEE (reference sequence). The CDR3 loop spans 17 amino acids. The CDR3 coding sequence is TGTGCCAGCAGCCAGCAAGCGGGACTAGCGGGAGACGGTGAGCAGTTCTTC. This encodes CASSQQAGLAGDGEQFF.

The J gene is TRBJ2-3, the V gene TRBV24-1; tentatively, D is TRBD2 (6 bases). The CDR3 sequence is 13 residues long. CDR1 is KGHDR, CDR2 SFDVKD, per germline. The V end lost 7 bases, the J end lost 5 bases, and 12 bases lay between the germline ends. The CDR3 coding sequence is TGTGCCACCAGCGGTGGGGACTTAGATACGCAGTATTTT. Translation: CATSGGDLDTQYF.

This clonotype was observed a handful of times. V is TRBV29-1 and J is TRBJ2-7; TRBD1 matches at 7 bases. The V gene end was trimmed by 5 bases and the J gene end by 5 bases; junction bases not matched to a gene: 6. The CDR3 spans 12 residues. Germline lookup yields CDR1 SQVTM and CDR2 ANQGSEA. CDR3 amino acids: CSVLQGYDEQYF. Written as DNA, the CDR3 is TGCAGCGTTTTACAGGGGTACGACGAGCAGTACTTC.

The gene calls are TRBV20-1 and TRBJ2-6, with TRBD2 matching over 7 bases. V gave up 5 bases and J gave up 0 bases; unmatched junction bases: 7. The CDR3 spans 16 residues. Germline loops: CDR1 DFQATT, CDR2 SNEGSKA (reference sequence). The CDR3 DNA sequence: TGCAGTGCTGCCCAGCGGGGAGGCTCTGGGGCCAACGTCCTGACTTTC. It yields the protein CSAAQRGGSGANVLTF.